Following are 2 T cell receptor beta chains from one sample sequenced in a study of blood T cell repertoires in COVID-19. Libraries were prepared by immunoSEQ multiplex PCR; TCRdb keeps only in-frame clonotypes and omits some of them. Among some 400,000 clones listed, over 75% were seen once. What was sequenced was peripheral blood. These receptor sequences come from a woman aged 55-69 years with COVID-19, enrolled during active disease.

The V call is TRBV7-9, the J call TRBJ1-6; TRBD1 is a possible D gene (6 bases). The CDR3 totals 15 residues. The germline gives CDR1 SEHNR, CDR2 FQNEAQ (reference sequence). Trimming shortened V by 2 bases and J by 7 bases, and 12 bases separated the two germline ends. This chain's CDR3 is CASSLTGTSNSPLHF. DNA of the CDR3: TGTGCCAGCAGCTTAACCGGGACATCGAATTCACCCCTCCACTTT. The whole variable domain, filled in from reference TRBV7-9 and TRBJ1-6, reads DTGVSQNPRHKITKRGQNVTFRCDPISEHNRLYWYRQTLGQGPEFLTYFQNEAQLEKSRLLSDRFSAERPKGSFSTLEIQRTEQGDSAMYLCASSLTGTSNSPLHFGNGTRLTVT.

J is TRBJ1-2 and V is TRBV6-5; D may be TRBD1 (5 bases). This CDR3 is 14 amino acids long. V dropped 7 bases and J dropped 0 bases, with 12 bases sitting between them. The V gene's germline CDR1 is MNHEY and CDR2 SVGAGI. CDR3 sequence: CASIPGGANYGYTF. The CDR3 DNA is TGTGCCAGCATCCCCGGGGGAGCTAACTATGGCTACACCTTC.